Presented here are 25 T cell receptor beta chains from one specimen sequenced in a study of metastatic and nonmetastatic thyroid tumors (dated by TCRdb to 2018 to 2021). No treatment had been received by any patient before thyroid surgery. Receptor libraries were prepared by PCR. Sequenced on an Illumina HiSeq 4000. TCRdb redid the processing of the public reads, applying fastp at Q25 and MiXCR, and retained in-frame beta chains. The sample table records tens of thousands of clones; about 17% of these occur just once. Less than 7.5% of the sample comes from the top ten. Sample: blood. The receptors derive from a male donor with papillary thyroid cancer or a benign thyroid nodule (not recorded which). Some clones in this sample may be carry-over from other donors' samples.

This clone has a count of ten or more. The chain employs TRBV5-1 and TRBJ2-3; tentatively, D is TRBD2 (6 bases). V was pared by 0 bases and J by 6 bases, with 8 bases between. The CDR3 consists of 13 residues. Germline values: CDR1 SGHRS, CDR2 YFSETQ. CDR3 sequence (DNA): TGCGCCAGCAGCTTGGCAGGGAGGGATACGCAGTATTTT. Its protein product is CASSLAGRDTQYF. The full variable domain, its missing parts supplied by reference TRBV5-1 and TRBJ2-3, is KAGVTQTPRYLIKTRGQQVTLSCSPISGHRSVSWYQQTPGQGLQFLFEYFSETQRNKGNFPGRFSGRQFSNSRSEMNVSTLELGDSALYLCASSLAGRDTQYFGPGTRLTVL.

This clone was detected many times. The CDR3 DNA reads as TGTGCCAGCAGCCCTTTAGGACTAGGAGTTTTCTACGAGCAGTACTTC. The encoded protein is CASSPLGLGVFYEQYF. This rearrangement joins TRBV14 to TRBJ2-7, with TRBD2 matching 7 bases. The CDR3 is 16 residues long. J gave up 3 bases and V 4 bases, and 12 bases lay outside the gene matches. CDR1 is SGHDN, CDR2 FVKESK, per germline.

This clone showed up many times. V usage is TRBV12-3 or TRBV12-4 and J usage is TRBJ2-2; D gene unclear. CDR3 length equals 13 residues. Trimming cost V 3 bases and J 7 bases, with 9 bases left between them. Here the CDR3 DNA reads TGTGCCAGCAGTTTGGTGTCTAGCGGGGAGCTGTTTTTT. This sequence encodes CASSLVSSGELFF.

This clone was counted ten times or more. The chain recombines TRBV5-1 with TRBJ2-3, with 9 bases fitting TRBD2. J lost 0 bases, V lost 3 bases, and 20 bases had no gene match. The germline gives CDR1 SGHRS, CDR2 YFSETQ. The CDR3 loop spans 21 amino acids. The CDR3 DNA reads TGCGCCAGCAGCTCGTTGGGGGGCGGTCAGGCTAGCGGGACGAGCACAGATACGCAGTATTTT. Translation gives CASSSLGGGQASGTSTDTQYF.

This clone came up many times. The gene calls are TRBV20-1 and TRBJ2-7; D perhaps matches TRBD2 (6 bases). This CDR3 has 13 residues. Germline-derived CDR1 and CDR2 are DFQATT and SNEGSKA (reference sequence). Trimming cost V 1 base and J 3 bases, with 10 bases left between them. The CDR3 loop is CSARGRLDYEQYF. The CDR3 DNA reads TGCAGTGCTAGAGGGCGACTAGACTACGAGCAGTACTTC.

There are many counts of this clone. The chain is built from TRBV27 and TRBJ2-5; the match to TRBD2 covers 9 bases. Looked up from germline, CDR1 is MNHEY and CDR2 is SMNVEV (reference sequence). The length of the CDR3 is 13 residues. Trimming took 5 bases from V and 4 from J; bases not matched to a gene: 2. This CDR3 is CASSGTSRETQYF. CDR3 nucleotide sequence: TGTGCCAGCAGTGGGACTAGCCGAGAGACCCAGTACTTC.

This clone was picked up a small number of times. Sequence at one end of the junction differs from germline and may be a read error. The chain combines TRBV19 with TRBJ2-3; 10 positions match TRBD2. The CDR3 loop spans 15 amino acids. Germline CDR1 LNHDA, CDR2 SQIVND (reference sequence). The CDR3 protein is CASSWTSGRTYTQYF. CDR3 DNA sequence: TGTGCCAGTAGTTGGACTAGCGGTCGCACATATACGCAGTATTTT. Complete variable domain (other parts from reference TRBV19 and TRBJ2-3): DGGITQSPKYLFRKEGQNVTLSCEQNLNHDAMYWYRQDPGQGLRLIYYSQIVNDFQKGDIAEGYSVSREKKESFPLTVTSAQKNPTAFYLCASSWTSGRTYTQYFGPGTRLTVL.

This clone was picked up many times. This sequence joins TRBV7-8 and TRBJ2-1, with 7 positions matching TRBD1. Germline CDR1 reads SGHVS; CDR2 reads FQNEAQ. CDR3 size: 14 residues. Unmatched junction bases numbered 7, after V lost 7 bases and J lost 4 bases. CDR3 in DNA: TGTGCCAGCACAAGGACAGGATTTTACAATGAGCAGTTCTTC. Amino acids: CASTRTGFYNEQFF.

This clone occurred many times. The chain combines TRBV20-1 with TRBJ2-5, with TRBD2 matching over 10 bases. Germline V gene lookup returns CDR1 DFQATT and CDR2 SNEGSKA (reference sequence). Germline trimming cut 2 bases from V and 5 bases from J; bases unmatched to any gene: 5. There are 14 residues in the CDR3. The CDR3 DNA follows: TGCAGTGCTAGACCTGCTAGCGGGAGTGAGACCCAGTACTTC. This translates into CSARPASGSETQYF.

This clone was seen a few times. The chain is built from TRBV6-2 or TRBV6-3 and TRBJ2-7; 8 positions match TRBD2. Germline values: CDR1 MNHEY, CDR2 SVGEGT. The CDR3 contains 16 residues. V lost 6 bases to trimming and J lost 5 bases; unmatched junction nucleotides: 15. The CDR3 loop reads CASREGLSGRLHEQYF. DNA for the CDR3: TGTGCCAGCAGGGAAGGCCTGAGCGGGAGACTCCACGAGCAGTACTTC.

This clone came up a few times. The CDR3 sequence is CASRGSGTEQYF. The CDR3 bases are TGTGCCAGTAGGGGGTCGGGCACCGAGCAGTACTTC. This chain uses TRBV12-3 or TRBV12-4 with TRBJ2-7, with TRBD1 as a possible D gene (6 bases). The CDR3 length is 12 residues. Trimming pared 9 bases from V and 6 bases from J, leaving 15 bases between.

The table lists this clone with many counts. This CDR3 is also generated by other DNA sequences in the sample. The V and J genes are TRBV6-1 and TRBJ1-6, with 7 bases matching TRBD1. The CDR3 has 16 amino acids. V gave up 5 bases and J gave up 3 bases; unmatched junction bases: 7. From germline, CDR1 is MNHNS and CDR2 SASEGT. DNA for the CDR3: TGTGCCAGCAGTCGGGCCGGGACAGTCTATAATTCACCCCTCCACTTT. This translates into CASSRAGTVYNSPLHF.

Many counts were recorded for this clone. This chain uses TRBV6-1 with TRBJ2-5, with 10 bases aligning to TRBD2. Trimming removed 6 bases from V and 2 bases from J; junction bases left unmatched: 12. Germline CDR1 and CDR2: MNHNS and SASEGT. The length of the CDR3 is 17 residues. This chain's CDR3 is CASRGGASGRGQETQYF. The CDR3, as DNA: TGTGCCAGCAGGGGGGGGGCTAGCGGGAGAGGGCAAGAGACCCAGTACTTC.

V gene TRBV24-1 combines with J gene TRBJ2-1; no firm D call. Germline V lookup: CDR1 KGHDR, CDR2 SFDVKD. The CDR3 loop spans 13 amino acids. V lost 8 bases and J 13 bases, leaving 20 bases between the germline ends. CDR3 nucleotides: TGTGCCACCATAGTGTTCGGAATCTTCGGTCAGTTCTTC. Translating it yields CATIVFGIFGQFF.

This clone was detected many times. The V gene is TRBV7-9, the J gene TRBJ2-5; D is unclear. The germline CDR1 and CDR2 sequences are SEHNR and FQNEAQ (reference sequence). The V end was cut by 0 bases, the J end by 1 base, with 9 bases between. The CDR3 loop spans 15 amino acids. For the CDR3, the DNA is TGTGCCAGCAGCTTAGCCAACTACCTCCAAGAGACCCAGTACTTC. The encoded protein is CASSLANYLQETQYF.

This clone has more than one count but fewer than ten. The DNA of the CDR3 is TGTGCCAGCTCAAGATTCGGCGGGGTTCTGTACACCGGGGAGCTGTTTTTT. This sequence encodes CASSRFGGVLYTGELFF. V gene TRBV28 combines with J gene TRBJ2-2; D may be TRBD2 (6 bases). Trimming left V 8 bases short and J 3 bases short, with 22 bases between. The length of the CDR3 is 17 residues. Germline CDR1 reads MDHEN; CDR2 reads SYDVKM. Complete variable domain (other parts from reference TRBV28 and TRBJ2-2): DVKVTQSSRYLVKRTGEKVFLECVQDMDHENMFWYRQDPGLGLRLIYFSYDVKMKEKGDIPEGYSVSREKKERFSLILESASTNQTSMYLCASSRFGGVLYTGELFFGEGSRLTVL.

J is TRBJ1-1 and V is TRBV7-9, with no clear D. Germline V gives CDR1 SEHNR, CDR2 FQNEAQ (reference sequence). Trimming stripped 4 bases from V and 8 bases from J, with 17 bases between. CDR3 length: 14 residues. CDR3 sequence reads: CASSSQDGEPEAFF. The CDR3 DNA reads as TGTGCCAGCAGCTCCCAAGACGGTGAGCCGGAAGCTTTCTTT.

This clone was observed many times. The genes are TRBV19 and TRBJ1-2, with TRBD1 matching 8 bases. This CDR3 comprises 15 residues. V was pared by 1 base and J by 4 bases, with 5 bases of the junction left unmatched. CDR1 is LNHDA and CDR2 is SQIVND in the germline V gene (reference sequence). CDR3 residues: CASSIVATGGYGYTF. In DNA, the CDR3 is TGTGCCAGTAGTATAGTGGCAACAGGGGGCTATGGCTACACCTTC.

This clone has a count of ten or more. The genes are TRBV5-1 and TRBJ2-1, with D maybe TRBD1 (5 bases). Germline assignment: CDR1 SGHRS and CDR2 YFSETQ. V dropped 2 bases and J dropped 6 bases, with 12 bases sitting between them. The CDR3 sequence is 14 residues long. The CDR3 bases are TGCGCCAGCAGCTTCCAGGGCCGCGGCAATGAGCAGTTCTTC. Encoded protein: CASSFQGRGNEQFF.

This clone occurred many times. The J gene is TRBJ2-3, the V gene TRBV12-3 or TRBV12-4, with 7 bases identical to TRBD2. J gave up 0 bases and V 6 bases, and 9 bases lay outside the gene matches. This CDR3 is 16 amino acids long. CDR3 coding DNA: TGTGCCAGCAGATCGGAACTAGCGCCTAGCACAGATACGCAGTATTTT. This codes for CASRSELAPSTDTQYF.

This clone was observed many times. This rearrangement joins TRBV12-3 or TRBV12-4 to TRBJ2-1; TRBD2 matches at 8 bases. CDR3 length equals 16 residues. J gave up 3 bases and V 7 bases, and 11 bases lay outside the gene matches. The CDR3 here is CASNPGLAGHYNEQFF. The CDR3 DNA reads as TGTGCCAGCAACCCAGGGCTAGCGGGTCACTACAATGAGCAGTTCTTC.

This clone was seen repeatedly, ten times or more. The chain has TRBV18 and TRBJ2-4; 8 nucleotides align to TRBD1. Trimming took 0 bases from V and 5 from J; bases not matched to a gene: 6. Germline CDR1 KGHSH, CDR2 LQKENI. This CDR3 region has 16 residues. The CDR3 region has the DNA TGTGCCAGCTCACCACCGAACAGGGGGTGGGAAAACATTCAGTACTTC. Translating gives CASSPPNRGWENIQYF.

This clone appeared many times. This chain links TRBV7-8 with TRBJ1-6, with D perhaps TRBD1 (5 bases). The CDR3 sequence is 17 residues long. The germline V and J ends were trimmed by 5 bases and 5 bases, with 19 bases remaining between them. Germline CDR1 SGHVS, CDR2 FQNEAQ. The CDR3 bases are TGTGCCAGCAGCAGAGAGGGGCGGGGTATGAATAATTCACCCCTCCACTTT. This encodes CASSREGRGMNNSPLHF.

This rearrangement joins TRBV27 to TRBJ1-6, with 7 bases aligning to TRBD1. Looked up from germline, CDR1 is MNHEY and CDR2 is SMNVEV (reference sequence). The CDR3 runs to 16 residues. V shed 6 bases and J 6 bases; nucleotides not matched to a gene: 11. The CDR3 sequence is CASRQRGQSINSPLHF. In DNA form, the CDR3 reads TGTGCCAGCAGACAGAGGGGACAGTCGATTAATTCACCCCTCCACTTT.

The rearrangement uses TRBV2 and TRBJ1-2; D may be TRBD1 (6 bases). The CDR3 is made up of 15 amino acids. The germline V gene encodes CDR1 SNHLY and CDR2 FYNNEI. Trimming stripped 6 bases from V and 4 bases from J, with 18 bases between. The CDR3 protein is CASSPPGRGAYGYTF. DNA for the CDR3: TGTGCCAGCAGCCCCCCGGGGAGGGGGGCCTATGGCTACACCTTC.